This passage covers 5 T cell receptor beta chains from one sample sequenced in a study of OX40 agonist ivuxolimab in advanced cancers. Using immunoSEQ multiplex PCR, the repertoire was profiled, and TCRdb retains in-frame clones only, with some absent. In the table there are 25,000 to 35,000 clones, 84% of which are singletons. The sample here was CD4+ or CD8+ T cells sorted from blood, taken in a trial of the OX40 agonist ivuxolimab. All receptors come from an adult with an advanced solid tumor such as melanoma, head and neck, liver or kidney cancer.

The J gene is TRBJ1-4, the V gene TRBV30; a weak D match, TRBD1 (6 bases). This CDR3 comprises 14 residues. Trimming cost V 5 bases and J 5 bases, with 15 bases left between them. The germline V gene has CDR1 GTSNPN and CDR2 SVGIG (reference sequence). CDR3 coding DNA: TGTGCCTGGGGGGGGCGGGCTAGGAATGAAAAACTGTTTTTT. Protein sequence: CAWGGRARNEKLFF.

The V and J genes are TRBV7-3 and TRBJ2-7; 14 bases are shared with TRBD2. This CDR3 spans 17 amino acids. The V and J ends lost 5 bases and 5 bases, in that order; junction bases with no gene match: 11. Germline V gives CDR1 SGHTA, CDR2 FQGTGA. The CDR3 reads CASSRRGPGLAGDEQYF. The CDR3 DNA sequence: TGTGCCAGCAGCCGCCGAGGGCCGGGACTAGCGGGAGACGAGCAGTACTTC.

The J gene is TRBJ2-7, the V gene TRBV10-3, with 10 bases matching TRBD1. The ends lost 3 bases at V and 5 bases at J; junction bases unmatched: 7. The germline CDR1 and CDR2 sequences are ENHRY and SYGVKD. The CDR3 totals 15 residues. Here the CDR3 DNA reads TGTGCCATCAGTGATGGGACAGGGGAATTCGACGAGCAGTACTTC. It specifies CAISDGTGEFDEQYF.

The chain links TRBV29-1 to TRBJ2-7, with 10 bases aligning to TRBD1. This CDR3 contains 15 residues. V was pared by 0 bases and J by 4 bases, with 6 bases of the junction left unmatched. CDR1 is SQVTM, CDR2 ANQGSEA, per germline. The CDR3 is CSVEDIGTGDYEQYF. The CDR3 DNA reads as TGCAGCGTTGAAGATATAGGGACAGGGGATTACGAGCAGTACTTC.

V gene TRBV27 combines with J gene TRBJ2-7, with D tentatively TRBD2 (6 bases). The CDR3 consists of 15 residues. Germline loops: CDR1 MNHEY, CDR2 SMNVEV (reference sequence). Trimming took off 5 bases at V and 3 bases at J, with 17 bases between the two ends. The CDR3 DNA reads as TGTGCCAGCAGTCCCACGGGCGGGACGATCTACGAGCAGTACTTC. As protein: CASSPTGGTIYEQYF.